Each of the 18 T cell receptor beta chains below was sequenced from the same sample in a study of blood T cell repertoires in COVID-19. Libraries were prepared by immunoSEQ multiplex PCR; TCRdb keeps only in-frame clonotypes and omits some of them. The sample holds fewer than 200,000 clones, about 87% seen once. Sequencing was carried out using peripheral blood. Every receptor here comes from a woman between 65 and 79 years old with COVID-19, enrolled during active disease.

This chain connects TRBV30 to TRBJ2-5, with 8 bases that match TRBD2. The germline V gene has CDR1 GTSNPN and CDR2 SVGIG (reference sequence). V shed 4 bases and J 5 bases; nucleotides not matched to a gene: 12. CDR3 length: 15 amino acids. The CDR3 region is CAWIPGGYVRETQYF. In DNA, the CDR3 is TGTGCCTGGATACCGGGGGGGTACGTCCGGGAGACCCAGTACTTC.

The chain employs TRBV15 and TRBJ1-6; D uncertain. Trimming stripped 6 bases from V and 9 bases from J, with 15 bases between. Germline-derived CDR1 and CDR2 are LNHNV and YYDKDF (reference sequence). The CDR3 covers 14 residues. The CDR3 reads CATSPRSLSSPLHF. The CDR3 region has the DNA TGTGCCACCAGTCCGAGGAGTTTATCTTCACCCCTCCACTTT.

The chain is built from TRBV7-2 and TRBJ2-3, with 8 bases aligning to TRBD2. Germline CDR1 and CDR2: SGHTA and FQGNSA. This CDR3 region has 16 residues. The V segment lost 2 bases and the J segment 10 bases; nucleotides outside the gene matches: 14. CDR3: CASSLRAESFGGAQYF. The DNA of the CDR3 is TGTGCCAGCAGCTTACGGGCCGAAAGTTTCGGGGGGGCGCAGTATTTT.

V usage is TRBV29-1 and J usage is TRBJ1-2, with 10 bases lining up with TRBD1. V shed 6 bases, J shed 1 base, and the junction held 2 bases outside the gene matches. The V gene's germline CDR1 is SQVTM and CDR2 ANQGSEA. CDR3 length: 13 residues. Here the CDR3 DNA reads TGCAGCGTCGGGACAGGGGTTAACTATGGCTACACCTTC. It translates to CSVGTGVNYGYTF.

A few counts support this clone. The rearrangement joins TRBV28 to TRBJ1-1; no clear D gene. This CDR3 has 13 residues. V lost 3 bases and J lost 3, with 8 bases in between. Per germline, CDR1 MDHEN and CDR2 SYDVKM. CDR3 sequence reads: CASSFSEYTEAFF. The CDR3 DNA sequence: TGTGCCAGCAGTTTCAGTGAATACACTGAAGCTTTCTTT. The whole variable domain, remainder taken from reference TRBV28 and TRBJ1-1, is DVKVTQSSRYLVKRTGEKVFLECVQDMDHENMFWYRQDPGLGLRLIYFSYDVKMKEKGDIPEGYSVSREKKERFSLILESASTNQTSMYLCASSFSEYTEAFFGQGTRLTVV.

As DNA, the CDR3 is TGTGCCAGCAGCAAACGGACAGTCTCCTACGAGCAGTACTTC. Protein: CASSKRTVSYEQYF. The V call is TRBV5-8, the J call TRBJ2-7; D possibly corresponds to TRBD1 (6 bases). Germline V gives CDR1 SGHTS, CDR2 YDEGEE. The V gene lost 4 bases and the J gene lost 0 bases, with 11 bases spanning the gap. The CDR3 sequence is 14 residues long. Looking up the rest from reference TRBV5-8 and TRBJ2-7 gives the full variable domain: EAGVTQSPTHLIKTRGQQATLRCSPISGHTSVYWYQQALGLGLQFLLWYDEGEERNRGNFPPRFSGRQFPNYSSELNVNALELEDSALYLCASSKRTVSYEQYFGPGTRLTVT.

The J gene is TRBJ2-7, the V gene TRBV5-6, with D possibly being TRBD2 (6 bases). V was pared by 5 bases and J by 5 bases, with 17 bases between. Germline loops: CDR1 SGHDT, CDR2 YYEEEE. This CDR3 is 14 amino acids long. The CDR3 sequence is CASSLPGAWNEQYF. CDR3 coding DNA: TGTGCCAGCAGTTTACCGGGAGCGTGGAACGAGCAGTACTTC.

The rearrangement uses TRBV7-9 and TRBJ1-1; no clear D. The V end lost 2 bases, the J end lost 5 bases, and 12 bases lay between the germline ends. The CDR3 has 14 amino acids. Per the germline V gene, CDR1 is SEHNR and CDR2 is FQNEAQ (reference sequence). CDR3 in DNA: TGTGCCAGCAGCTTATTTGGCGGTGGGACTGAAGCTTTCTTT. Translated: CASSLFGGGTEAFF.

This chain uses TRBV6-5 with TRBJ1-2; 9 bases line up with TRBD1. J gave up 6 bases and V 8 bases, and 1 base lay outside the gene matches. The CDR3 spans 11 residues. Looked up from germline, CDR1 is MNHEY and CDR2 is SVGAGI. CDR3 region: CASGQGNGYTF. The CDR3 DNA reads TGTGCCAGCGGACAGGGGAATGGCTACACCTTC.

The sample holds one count of this clone. CDR3 loop: CASRAGTGSAEAFF. CDR3 sequence (DNA): TGTGCCAGCAGGGCCGGGACAGGGTCGGCTGAAGCTTTCTTT. V gene TRBV2 combines with J gene TRBJ1-1; 9 nucleotides agree with TRBD1. Germline trimming cut 6 bases from V and 6 bases from J; bases unmatched to any gene: 8. Germline values: CDR1 SNHLY, CDR2 FYNNEI. This CDR3 has 14 residues.

The J gene is TRBJ1-4, the V gene TRBV9, with 7 bases lining up with TRBD1. CDR1 is SGDLS, CDR2 YYNGEE, per germline. This CDR3 spans 14 amino acids. Trimming cost V 0 bases and J 8 bases; bases outside gene matches: 4. CDR3 amino acids: CASSVEGGREKLFF. In DNA, the CDR3 is TGTGCCAGCAGCGTAGAAGGGGGCAGGGAAAAACTGTTTTTT.

The table lists this clone with a count of one. The chain is built from TRBV28 and TRBJ2-1; TRBD2 agrees at 9 bases. The germline gives CDR1 MDHEN, CDR2 SYDVKM. This CDR3 spans 12 amino acids. Trimming removed 8 bases from V and 10 bases from J; junction bases left unmatched: 6. This CDR3 reads CASGAGGLEQFF. Written as DNA, the CDR3 is TGTGCCAGCGGAGCGGGAGGCTTAGAGCAGTTCTTC. The full variable domain, rest sourced from reference TRBV28 and TRBJ2-1, is DVKVTQSSRYLVKRTGEKVFLECVQDMDHENMFWYRQDPGLGLRLIYFSYDVKMKEKGDIPEGYSVSREKKERFSLILESASTNQTSMYLCASGAGGLEQFFGPGTRLTVL.

The chain joins TRBV24-1 to TRBJ1-1; the D is unclear. V gave up 2 bases and J gave up 11 bases, with 17 bases separating them. The CDR3 has 14 amino acids. In germline, CDR1 is KGHDR, CDR2 SFDVKD. The DNA for the CDR3 is TGTGCCACCAGTGATTATAATGAAGCCCTTATGGCTTTCTTT. Translated: CATSDYNEALMAFF.

CDR3 bases: TGTGCCAGCAGTGACGCTGGGGCCGCTGGAAACACCATATATTTT. Protein product: CASSDAGAAGNTIYF. V usage is TRBV2 and J usage is TRBJ1-3; D is perhaps TRBD1 (5 bases). Per germline, CDR1 SNHLY and CDR2 FYNNEI. CDR3 length: 15 amino acids. The V end lost 3 bases, the J end lost 2 bases, and 11 bases lay between the germline ends.

The chain employs TRBV5-1 and TRBJ1-2; D gene unclear. Looked up from germline, CDR1 is SGHRS and CDR2 is YFSETQ. Trimming cost V 0 bases and J 5 bases, with 14 bases left between them. The CDR3 has 15 amino acids. CDR3 region: CASSLDSSSTYGYTF. The CDR3 DNA reads as TGCGCCAGCAGCTTGGACAGTAGTAGTACTTATGGCTACACCTTC.

The chain carries TRBV3-1 (or the pseudogene TRBV3-2) and TRBJ1-3, with 9 bases aligning to TRBD1. The V gene end was trimmed by 4 bases and the J gene end by 1 base; junction bases not matched to a gene: 14. Germline V CDR1 and CDR2: LGHDT, YNNKEL (reference sequence). This CDR3 has 19 amino acids. Written as DNA, the CDR3 is TGTGCCAGCAGCCCCTCAATGGGGACAGGGAAATTTTCTGGAAACACCATATATTTT. As protein: CASSPSMGTGKFSGNTIYF.

The rearrangement joins TRBV14 to TRBJ1-2; D unresolved. The CDR3 consists of 16 residues. The germline V gene has CDR1 SGHDN and CDR2 FVKESK. V lost 1 base to trimming and J lost 4 bases, with 16 bases between them. The CDR3 nucleotides read TGTGCCAGCAGCCAAGGCCTGACCGGGGTCGGCTATGGCTACACCTTC. Encoded protein: CASSQGLTGVGYGYTF.

The chain joins TRBV19 to TRBJ2-3, with TRBD2 matching 14 bases. With V trimmed by 6 bases and J by 5 bases, 4 bases remained unmatched. The CDR3 totals 15 residues. The germline V gene encodes CDR1 LNHDA and CDR2 SQIVND (reference sequence). CDR3 loop: CASRGTSGRRDTQYF. The CDR3, as DNA: TGTGCCAGTAGAGGGACTAGCGGGAGAAGAGATACGCAGTATTTT.